The T cell receptor beta chain under discussion was sequenced for a study of blood T cell repertoires in COVID-19. Study-level information: Sites in the United States, Italy and Spain provided acute and convalescent COVID-19 samples. T cells, B-cell-depleted T cells, or PBMCs provided the cDNA or gDNA that served as material.

This clone was observed a few times. Per the original data handling: Nucleated cell counts were estimated from reference gene primer amplification. TCRdb's copy holds only in-frame clones and misses some; the assay was immunoSEQ multiplex PCR. Clone size and V and J calls were adopted from that table, with D and trimming inferred from the DNA. The sample lists 75,000 to 95,000 clones, around four fifths seen once, with more than 15% in the top ten. CDR3 length: 15 residues. The V gene lost 8 bases and the J gene lost 4 bases, with 20 bases spanning the gap. Germline V gives CDR1 LNHDA, CDR2 SQIVND (reference sequence).

V is TRBV19 and J is TRBJ1-2, with D possibly matching TRBD1 (6 bases). Sequences were obtained from peripheral blood. This TCR came from a man older than 75 with active or convalescent COVID-19. The CDR3 region is CASGPGQEGFYGYTF. CDR3 bases: TGTGCCAGTGGACCGGGACAAGAAGGATTCTATGGCTACACCTTC.